This entry lists 17 T cell receptor beta chains sequenced from one sample in a study of CD8 T cells in Susac syndrome. RNA, at about 0.45 to 1 ug, was reverse transcribed with random hexamers. TCRdb reanalysed the immunoSEQ multiplex PCR reads using MiXCR and keeps one entry per CDR3 protein. The repertoire includes roughly 200,000 distinct CDR3 sequences, 85% to 95% of them detected once, and 0.09% to 0.1% sits in the top ten. The sample taken for sequencing was CD4+ T cells from PBMCs. All receptors come from a human donor with Susac syndrome.

The chain carries TRBV20-1 and TRBJ2-7, with D uncertain. The germline V gene has CDR1 DFQATT and CDR2 SNEGSKA (reference sequence). CDR3 length equals 14 residues. The V gene lost 5 bases and the J gene lost 7 bases, with 21 bases spanning the gap. CDR3 protein: CSASPRTQSQEQYF. CDR3 sequence (DNA): TGCAGTGCTTCCCCCCGGACCCAATCCCAGGAGCAGTACTTC.

The CDR3 bases are TGTGCCAGCAGACCGAGACTAGCGGGAGGCCCCGATACGCAGTATTTT. Its protein product is CASRPRLAGGPDTQYF. The V call is TRBV7-2, the J call TRBJ2-3; 13 bases map to TRBD2. CDR3 size: 16 residues. In germline, CDR1 is SGHTA, CDR2 FQGNSA. V dropped 6 bases and J dropped 6; count of bases not matched to a gene: 9.

The V gene is TRBV9, the J gene TRBJ1-2; D not resolved. V shed 4 bases and J shed 0 bases, with 16 bases lying between them. Germline assignment: CDR1 SGDLS and CDR2 YYNGEE. The CDR3 covers 16 residues. Here the CDR3 reads CASSPLRPDPNYGYTF. The CDR3 nucleotides read TGTGCCAGCAGCCCCCTTCGGCCGGATCCTAACTATGGCTACACCTTC. The full variable domain, with the rest looked up from reference TRBV9 and TRBJ1-2, is DSGVTQTPKHLITATGQRVTLRCSPRSGDLSVYWYQQSLDQGLQFLIQYYNGEERAKGNILERFSAQQFPDLHSELNLSSLELGDSALYFCASSPLRPDPNYGYTFGSGTRLTVV.

This clonotype was seen a single time. The chain is built from TRBV20-1 and TRBJ2-3, with 7 bases matching TRBD2. V gave up 1 base and J gave up 2 bases; unmatched junction bases: 12. CDR1 and CDR2 (germline): DFQATT, SNEGSKA (reference sequence). The CDR3 runs to 17 residues. The CDR3 reads CSARVLAEDRYTDTQYF. CDR3 DNA sequence: TGCAGTGCTAGAGTTCTAGCGGAAGATAGATACACAGATACGCAGTATTTT.

The chain uses TRBV5-4 and TRBJ1-1; D gene ambiguous. CDR3 size: 12 residues. With 4 bases removed from V and 1 base from J, the gap between germline ends came to 5 bases. Germline loops: CDR1 SGHNT, CDR2 YYREEE (reference sequence). The CDR3 DNA is TGTGCCAGCAGCCAAACGAACACTGAAGCTTTCTTT. Translating it yields CASSQTNTEAFF. Based on the CDR3 plus reference TRBV5-4 and TRBJ1-1, the full variable domain is ETGVTQSPTHLIKTRGQQVTLRCSSQSGHNTVSWYQQALGQGPQFIFQYYREEENGRGNFPPRFSGLQFPNYSSELNVNALELDDSALYLCASSQTNTEAFFGQGTRLTVV.

The CDR3 protein is CASSPSDRNYGYTF. In DNA, the CDR3 is TGTGCCAGCAGCCCTTCGGACAGAAACTATGGCTACACCTTC. This chain connects TRBV3-1 to TRBJ1-2; possible D gene TRBD1, 6 bases. CDR3 length: 14 amino acids. Trimming cost V 4 bases and J 2 bases, with 11 bases left between them. The germline CDR1 and CDR2 sequences are LGHDT and YNNKEL (reference sequence).

This clonotype showed up just once. V and J are TRBV2 and TRBJ2-3, with a weak D call TRBD2 (6 bases). The CDR3 is 15 residues long. Per germline, CDR1 SNHLY and CDR2 FYNNEI. With 1 base removed from V and 1 base from J, the gap between germline ends came to 9 bases. CDR3 nucleotide sequence: TGTGCCAGCAGTGAAGGGCCTAGCGGCACAGATACGCAGTATTTT. Protein product: CASSEGPSGTDTQYF.

This clonotype showed up just once. V and J are TRBV7-9 and TRBJ2-1, with D perhaps TRBD2 (5 bases). This CDR3 comprises 13 residues. Germline V lookup: CDR1 SEHNR, CDR2 FQNEAQ (reference sequence). Trimming shortened V by 10 bases and J by 8 bases, and 18 bases separated the two germline ends. In DNA, the CDR3 is TGTGCCATCTCGCGGCTAGCTTTCGATGAGCAGTTCTTC. It translates to CAISRLAFDEQFF.

This chain connects TRBV6-5 to TRBJ2-3, with TRBD1 matching 10 bases. The CDR3 length is 12 residues. CDR1 is MNHEY and CDR2 is SVGAGI in the germline V gene. V shed 8 bases and J 6 bases; nucleotides not matched to a gene: 2. DNA of the CDR3: TGTGCCAGCCGGGACAGGGGTGATACGCAGTATTTT. Its protein is CASRDRGDTQYF.

The chain carries TRBV4-1 and TRBJ2-1; D not certain. V lost 0 bases and J 6 bases, leaving 6 bases between the germline ends. Per the germline V gene, CDR1 is MGHRA and CDR2 is YSYEKL. This CDR3 spans 13 amino acids. The CDR3 DNA reads as TGCGCCAGCAGCCAAGATGTACTCAATGAGCAGTTCTTC. This gives the protein CASSQDVLNEQFF.

This chain uses TRBV6-2 or TRBV6-3 with TRBJ2-7; unclear D gene. This CDR3 contains 12 residues. Germline lookup yields CDR1 MNHEY and CDR2 SVGEGT. The V end lost 3 bases, the J end lost 5 bases, and 8 bases lay between the germline ends. The CDR3 protein is CASSYREDEQYF. CDR3 bases: TGTGCCAGCAGTTATCGTGAGGACGAGCAGTACTTC.

The V and J genes are TRBV2 and TRBJ2-6, with D uncertain. This CDR3 region has 13 residues. V lost 7 bases and J lost 0, with 4 bases in between. Per germline, CDR1 SNHLY and CDR2 FYNNEI. The chain's CDR3 is CASTISGANVLTF. Here the CDR3 DNA reads TGTGCCAGCACCATCTCTGGGGCCAACGTCCTGACTTTC.

V usage is TRBV5-4 and J usage is TRBJ2-7; the D is unclear. Per germline, CDR1 SGHNT and CDR2 YYREEE (reference sequence). This CDR3 is built from 11 residues. V lost 2 bases and J 6 bases, leaving 6 bases between the germline ends. CDR3 nucleotide sequence: TGTGCCAGCAGCTTTTCGGGCGAGCAGTACTTC. As protein: CASSFSGEQYF.

V usage is TRBV12-3 or TRBV12-4 and J usage is TRBJ2-1; the D gene is possibly TRBD2 (5 bases). The V and J ends lost 6 bases and 10 bases respectively, with 13 bases between them. This CDR3 spans 12 amino acids. CDR3 in amino acids: CASSHGRGEQFF. CDR3 DNA: TGTGCCAGCAGCCACGGGCGAGGGGAGCAGTTCTTC.

The gene calls are TRBV6-1 and TRBJ1-1, with 10 bases aligning to TRBD1. Germline V CDR1 and CDR2: MNHNS, SASEGT. V shed 2 bases, J shed 4 bases, and the junction held 4 bases outside the gene matches. CDR3 length equals 15 residues. CDR3 nucleotide sequence: TGTGCCAGCAGTGAACAGGGACAGGGGACCACTGAAGCTTTCTTT. It is translated as CASSEQGQGTTEAFF.

The chain joins TRBV7-2 to TRBJ2-3; no definite D call. Germline CDR1 is SGHTA and CDR2 is FQGNSA. Trimming pared 5 bases from V and 5 bases from J, leaving 11 bases between. The CDR3 sequence is 13 residues long. CDR3 in DNA: TGTGCCAGCAGCCCCGTTAAGCGAGATACGCAGTATTTT. Translating it yields CASSPVKRDTQYF.

This chain connects TRBV20-1 to TRBJ1-6, with unresolved D. This CDR3 is built from 15 residues. Germline values: CDR1 DFQATT, CDR2 SNEGSKA (reference sequence). Trimming left V 2 bases short and J 5 bases short, with 13 bases between. DNA of the CDR3: TGCAGTGCTAGAAGTCAGGTCGGAGATAATTCACCCCTCCACTTT. As protein: CSARSQVGDNSPLHF.